What follows describes a single TCR beta chain. The antigen is unknown. Attachment of unique molecular identifiers was made to individual cDNA molecules. TCRdb re-called the 5' RACE reads through MiXCR, storing one row per CDR3 protein. Of 90,000 to 130,000 distinct CDR3 sequences in the sample, roughly 12% are singletons; the top ten hold approximately 3.5%. This sample was included in a study of early T cells in non-severe SARS-CoV-2 infection. Study-wide context: From unsorted whole blood, bulk RNA was sequenced, and the chains remained unpaired.

The CDR3 consists of 12 residues. Trimming took off 0 bases at V and 9 bases at J, with 6 bases between the two ends. Study-wide findings and caveats: In VDJdb matching, anti-spike CD8 responses were favored while private and CD4 specificities went missing.

The sequence was obtained from an adult who was a healthcare worker with PCR-confirmed SARS-CoV-2 infection or an uninfected control (not recorded which). This rearrangement joins TRBV12-3 or TRBV12-4 to TRBJ2-1; D gene unclear. The sequencing here drew on whole blood, taken at baseline. The CDR3, as DNA: TGTGCCAGCAGTTTAGCGCTGGGTGAGCAGTTCTTC. Amino acid sequence: CASSLALGEQFF.